A selection of T cell receptor beta chains follows, all from one sample in a study of cytomegalovirus exposure and HLA in healthy donors. The table came from immunoSEQ multiplex PCR; TCRdb's copy has only in-frame clones and leaves some out. This sample carries some 140,000 clones, just under 85% of them seen once, and the ten largest clones take just under 30%. The sample comprised PBMCs. The origin of the receptors is a man in his thirties or forties in good health and CMV-seropositive. The CDR3 runs from the conserved cysteine through the conserved F or W. A D gene is named only where the DNA matches it firmly. The listing skips clone size in some rows; elsewhere it reads once, few, many or a size class.

clone size	D gene	V gene	J gene	CDR3 protein	CDR3 DNA
NA	TRBD2	TRBV7-2	TRBJ2-1	CASSPRWAGAYNEQFF	TGTGCCAGCAGCCCCCGGTGGGCGGGGGCCTACAATGAGCAGTTCTTC
once	TRBD1	TRBV6-1	TRBJ1-2	CASSLQGARMGGYTF	TGTGCCAGCAGTCTACAGGGGGCGCGCATGGGTGGCTACACCTTC
NA	TRBD2	TRBV19	TRBJ2-7	CASSELAGGRSEQYF	TGTGCCAGTAGCGAACTAGCGGGAGGGCGAAGCGAGCAGTACTTC
NA	NA	TRBV9	TRBJ1-1	CASSVDAGLFF	TGTGCCAGCAGCGTAGACGCAGGCCTTTTTTTT
NA	NA	TRBV27	TRBJ2-2	CASSLSGNTGELFF	TGTGCCAGCAGTTTGTCAGGGAACACCGGGGAGCTGTTTTTT
NA	NA	TRBV7-2	TRBJ2-7	CASSLALYYEQYF	TGTGCCAGCAGCTTAGCCTTGTATTACGAGCAGTACTTC
NA	NA	TRBV4-3	TRBJ1-4	CASSQDLGAGEKLFF	TGCGCCAGCAGCCAAGATCTGGGGGCAGGGGAAAAACTGTTTTTT
few	TRBD1	TRBV19	TRBJ1-5	CASSTTGEPQHF	TGTGCCAGTAGTACCACAGGGGAGCCCCAGCATTTT
NA	TRBD2	TRBV28	TRBJ2-2	CASTLLAARSTGELFF	TGTGCCAGCACACTTCTAGCGGCGCGCTCGACCGGGGAGCTGTTTTTT
NA	NA	TRBV6-6	TRBJ1-1	CASSYSVGGNTEAFF	TGTGCCAGCAGTTACTCGGTGGGGGGAAACACTGAAGCTTTCTTT
NA	TRBD1	TRBV2	TRBJ1-2	CASSPGTGESYGYTF	TGTGCCAGCAGTCCCGGGACAGGGGAAAGTTATGGCTACACCTTC
NA	NA	TRBV10-3	TRBJ2-7	CAIPSERDKTNEQYF	TGTGCCATACCTTCCGAACGAGACAAGACTAACGAGCAGTACTTC
NA	NA	TRBV7-2	TRBJ1-4	CASSLLGQSNEKLFF	TGTGCCAGCAGCTTACTCGGACAGTCCAATGAAAAACTGTTTTTT
NA	TRBD2	TRBV5-1	TRBJ2-5	CASSFSGGRKETQYF	TGCGCCAGCAGCTTCAGCGGGGGAAGAAAAGAGACCCAGTACTTC
NA	TRBD1	TRBV5-1	TRBJ1-2	CASSSRGDLPNYGYTF	TGCGCCAGCAGCAGCAGGGGGGACTTACCTAACTATGGCTACACCTTC
NA	TRBD2	TRBV6-1	TRBJ2-5	CASSDMLAGEETQYF	TGTGCCAGCAGTGATATGCTAGCGGGAGAAGAGACCCAGTACTTC
once	NA	TRBV10-1	TRBJ2-7	CASSDREGGEQYF	TGCGCCAGCAGTGACCGAGAGGGAGGCGAGCAGTACTTC
NA	NA	TRBV4-1	TRBJ2-3	CASSQESGIGASTDTQYF	TGCGCCAGCAGCCAAGAAAGTGGGATTGGGGCCAGCACAGATACGCAGTATTTT
NA	NA	TRBV5-1	TRBJ2-7	CASSPGEGYEQYF	TGCGCCAGCAGCCCTGGCGAGGGTTACGAGCAGTACTTC
once	TRBD1	TRBV27	TRBJ1-2	CASSITGGSYGYTF	TGTGCCAGCAGTATCACAGGGGGCAGCTATGGCTACACCTTC
NA	NA	TRBV7-2	TRBJ1-2	CASSLNIGYTF	TGTGCCAGCAGCTTAAACATTGGCTACACCTTC
NA	NA	TRBV4-1	TRBJ1-5	CASSQGGSLSNQPQHF	TGCGCCAGCAGCCAAGGAGGTTCCCTTAGCAATCAGCCCCAGCATTTT
once	TRBD2	TRBV7-2	TRBJ2-3	CASSLNSGVSTDTQYF	TGTGCCAGCAGCTTGAATAGCGGGGTGAGCACAGATACGCAGTATTTT
NA	NA	TRBV25-1	TRBJ1-3	CASRQGAGNTIYF	TGTGCCAGCCGTCAGGGCGCCGGAAACACCATATATTTT
NA	NA	TRBV29-1	TRBJ2-7	CSVASGANYEQYF	TGCAGCGTTGCAAGTGGGGCTAATTATGAGCAGTACTTC
NA	NA	TRBV7-2	TRBJ1-1	CASTWGGTEAFF	TGTGCCAGCACCTGGGGGGGCACTGAAGCTTTCTTT
NA	TRBD2	TRBV4-1	TRBJ2-1	CASSRTPLAGGNEQFF	TGCGCCAGCAGCCGCACACCTCTAGCGGGAGGCAATGAGCAGTTCTTC
NA	NA	TRBV5-4	TRBJ2-5	CASSLAGSETQYF	TGTGCCAGCAGCTTGGCAGGGTCAGAGACCCAGTACTTC
NA	NA	TRBV15	TRBJ1-4	CATSTGMYEKLFF	TGTGCCACCAGCACGGGGATGTATGAAAAACTGTTTTTT
NA	TRBD2	TRBV7-2	TRBJ2-3	CASSPGTSGSRTDTQYF	TGTGCCAGCAGCCCAGGGACTAGCGGTTCACGGACAGATACGCAGTATTTT
NA	TRBD1	TRBV10-1	TRBJ2-7	CASRDRGGSEQYF	TGCGCCAGCCGGGACAGGGGCGGGTCCGAGCAGTACTTC
NA	NA	TRBV19	TRBJ1-1	CASSIQWNTEAFF	TGTGCCAGTAGTATACAATGGAACACTGAAGCTTTCTTT
NA	TRBD1	TRBV11-2	TRBJ2-5	CASSLAGQGMETQYF	TGTGCCAGCAGCTTAGCGGGACAGGGGATGGAGACCCAGTACTTC
NA	TRBD1	TRBV29-1	TRBJ2-7	CSVERTGGYEQYF	TGCAGCGTTGAGAGGACAGGGGGCTACGAGCAGTACTTC
NA	NA	TRBV27	TRBJ1-5	CASSLTGGNQPQHF	TGTGCCAGCAGTTTAACGGGAGGCAATCAGCCCCAGCATTTT
once	TRBD2	TRBV18	TRBJ2-5	CASSPPGLARETQYF	TGTGCCAGCTCACCACCCGGACTAGCGCGAGAGACCCAGTACTTC
once	TRBD1	TRBV4-2	TRBJ1-1	CASSPRRQGAVWVNTEAFF	TGTGCCAGCAGCCCAAGGCGACAGGGGGCGGTATGGGTGAACACTGAAGCTTTCTTT
few	TRBD2	TRBV16	TRBJ2-7	CASSPLAGASSYEQYF	TGTGCCAGCAGCCCTTTAGCGGGGGCCAGCTCCTACGAGCAGTACTTC
NA	NA	TRBV6-5	TRBJ2-1	CASSYSTREQFF	TGTGCCAGCAGTTACTCGACTCGTGAGCAGTTCTTC
NA	TRBD1	TRBV7-6	TRBJ1-1	CASSAFFPGTGKNTEAFF	TGTGCCAGCAGCGCCTTTTTCCCCGGGACAGGGAAGAACACTGAAGCTTTCTTT
NA	NA	TRBV2	TRBJ1-1	CASSGGDIPTAEAFF	TGTGCCAGCAGTGGAGGGGACATCCCAACAGCTGAAGCTTTCTTT
NA	NA	TRBV7-2	TRBJ2-1	CASSLQQGSGNEQFF	TGTGCCAGCAGCTTACAACAGGGATCAGGCAATGAGCAGTTCTTC
once	NA	TRBV11-2	TRBJ2-3	CASSLGYRSVDTQYF	TGTGCCAGCAGCTTAGGCTACAGGAGCGTAGATACGCAGTATTTT
once	NA	TRBV5-1	TRBJ1-1	CASSLGEGMNTEAFF	TGCGCCAGCAGCTTGGGGGAGGGGATGAACACTGAAGCTTTCTTT
once	NA	TRBV5-1	TRBJ1-4	CASSLSGRGPEKLFF	TGCGCCAGCAGCTTGTCCGGCAGGGGCCCTGAAAAACTGTTTTTT
NA	TRBD1	TRBV18	TRBJ1-1	CASSPLGTGSTEAFF	TGTGCCAGCTCACCCCTCGGGACAGGGAGCACTGAAGCTTTCTTT
NA	TRBD2	TRBV7-3	TRBJ2-1	CASSFPGGHTDNEQFF	TGTGCCAGCAGCTTCCCGGGGGGGCATACGGACAATGAGCAGTTCTTC